This T cell receptor (beta chain) came from a study of shared clonotypes between healthy human individuals. CDR3 size: 13 residues. Germline loops: CDR1 SEHNR, CDR2 FQNEAQ (reference sequence). Trimming took 5 bases from V and 9 from J, leaving 16 bases between them. The data were produced by immunoSEQ multiplex PCR, yet TCRdb's version contains in-frame clones alone and is incomplete. The sample yields around 1.1 million clones, roughly 74% seen once. Findings and limits, study-wide: Tissues were not sampled, only blood, and their repertoires likely differ.

As to this clone: The antigen is undetermined.

This clonotype was obtained from a young man in good health. Some clones in this sample may be carry-over from other donors' samples. The material sequenced was memory CD4+ T cells from PBMCs. Subset specified: CD45RA-negative fraction. The chain combines TRBV7-9 with TRBJ2-5; possibly TRBD2 for D (6 bases). The CDR3 region is CASSKDGGGAQYF. The DNA for the CDR3 is TGTGCCAGCAGCAAGGACGGCGGAGGGGCCCAGTACTTC.